This T cell receptor (beta chain) was profiled in a study of cytomegalovirus exposure and HLA in healthy donors (dated by TCRdb to the late 2010s). Looking at the study overall: An earlier analysis of approximately 640 of the donors reported about 290 Gb of sequence data and more than 90 million unique TCR beta sequences from 150 million to 200 million T cells. The study profiled the T cell repertoires of under 850 subjects by immunosequencing and related them to cytomegalovirus serostatus. A later genetic analysis used genome-wide SNP genotypes for about 65% of the 666 donors, treating that subset as a discovery cohort. All discovery cohort repertoires had been generated on a single sequencing platform. Both class I and class II loci were covered by HLA typing, at four-digit resolution. The study aimed to test whether cataloging public T cell receptors could reveal signatures of past pathogen exposure. Among the roughly 400 genotyped donors, approximately 76% belonged to the genetic ancestry cluster associated with self-reported Caucasian donors. In an earlier analysis of roughly 580 of the donors, high-throughput TCR beta sequencing was used to judge whether each TCR beta V gene segment behaved as functional or pseudogenic. The later analysis used no new phenotypic data to find candidate immune exposures, relying instead on TCR beta sequences and their occurrence across donors. On average, approximately 250,000 unique TCR beta nucleotide sequences were sequenced per donor among a few hundred genotyped donors of the cohort, with around 19% of those sequences being non-productive. Donor age, sex, ethnicity and CMV serostatus were compiled together with the repertoire data. The number of typed donors differed by locus: about 620-640 for A, B, C, DRB1 and DQB1; approximately 520 for DQA1; approximately 600 for DPA1; and approximately 450 for DPB1. Because of strong linkage in the cohort, roughly five DR-DQ haplotypes were treated as single units for association and clustering. To predict cytomegalovirus infection status, the study brought together high-throughput TCR immunosequencing, statistical association of individual TCRs with disease status, and machine learning. Approximately 300 gigabases of sequencing data and tens of millions of unique TCR sequences were included in an early release covering roughly 600 HLA-typed donors. A later analysis re-analyzed previously published TCR beta repertoires from 600 to 850 donors and added high-resolution HLA genotyping to study TCR occurrence patterns. Along with the roughly 670-subject first cohort, a separate validation cohort of over a hundred different subjects was used.

Summary of the overall study and its limitations: The classifier was reported to diagnose cytomegalovirus status with high specificity and sensitivity in both the original cohort and the validation cohort. HLA typing was unavailable for some donors at each locus, so association tests used only the typed subset. Because counts were too low, roughly 18 rarely observed V segments, including chromosome 9 orphons, were left out of the earlier analysis of approximately 580 of the donors. The study listed 164 TCR beta chains as associated with cytomegalovirus. Only TCR beta chains were sequenced in this cohort, and the absence of alpha or paired-chain data limited detectable features. According to a later analysis, parvovirus B19, influenza, CMV and Epstein-Barr virus appeared linked to several top co-occurrence clusters. A later analysis found that most CMV-associated TCR beta chains appeared HLA-restricted, with HLA associations seemingly driven largely by CMV exposure. Most TCR sequences were seen in very few donors, while some public TCRs were found in many individuals. The authors suggested that the approach could potentially be generalized to other disease states and immunological phenotypes. A few of the identified cytomegalovirus-associated TCR beta chains were confirmed in vitro to be specific for cytomegalovirus antigens. A cluster of highly shared sequence variants was judged likely to be a technical artifact of the sequencing pipeline. Linkage disequilibrium might explain the correlated functional status among segregating V segments, but an unknown experimental factor could not be ruled out. Compared with equally common non-associated chains, HLA-associated TCR beta chains in a later analysis were more clonally expanded and had lower generation probabilities. Roughly uniform sequencing depth across donors was assumed in presence/absence analyses, although this assumption may not hold. Strong co-occurrence of HLA alleles, especially DR and DQ, made assigning TCR associations to individual alleles difficult. A later analysis associated about 17,000 TCR beta sequences with specific HLA alleles at a false discovery rate of 0.05. A further reported finding was that TCR beta sequences accurately predicted the HLA-A and HLA-B alleles for most subjects in the first cohort. The only immune exposure information available for the cohort was CMV serostatus. Broadly in line with IMGT annotations, most TCR beta V segments showed up in productive rearrangements about 90% or about 30% of the time in an earlier analysis of 587 of the donors. A later genetic analysis associated a missense DCLRE1C variant with V-gene and J-gene trimming of TCR beta chains, and an independent cohort replicated the association. According to a later genetic analysis, donors in an Asian-associated ancestry cluster had fewer N-insertions in productive TCRs than the roughly 670-donor mean. In a later analysis, TCR association rates were found to vary across HLA loci, with the most associated TCRs seen for DRB1 alleles and the fewest for HLA-C alleles.

The cohort comprised around 690 healthy bone marrow donors. All cohort members were sampled while nominally healthy, although unrecorded immune exposures were likely present. The donor tested CMV seronegative, placing the donor among the approximately 400 seronegative members of the cohort. Every donor gave a peripheral blood sample, and the peripheral blood mononuclear cells from that sample were used for TCR beta sequencing. Genomic DNA extraction from the blood cell samples was performed with the Qiagen DNeasy Blood Extraction Kit. As concerns this clone: Its cognate antigen has yet to be identified. No quality values exist for individual bases; no much larger clone is one base distant.

Receptors were amplified or captured by the immunoSEQ multiplex PCR assay. For the multiplex PCR, a mixture combining 60 forward primers for TCR Vbeta segments and 13 reverse primers for TCR Jbeta segments was used. The CDR3 region of rearranged TCR beta genes was amplified from genomic DNA with a multiplex PCR assay. Amplified TCR beta libraries were sequenced as 87-base-pair reads on the Illumina HiSeq System. On the study's bioinformatics: A later analysis counted some 74 million unique TCR beta chains across the 650 to 700 repertoires, and 9.5 million to 11 million of these chains were shared by at least two donors. To remove PCR and sequencing errors, raw reads were error-corrected and collapsed into unique sequences using a nearest-neighbor algorithm that merged closely related sequences. V, D and J gene segments were assigned by aligning CDR3 sequences to IMGT reference sequences. For a sequence to be retained, at least a six-nucleotide match to both a V gene segment and a J gene segment was required. Rearrangements were classified as productive when the CDR3 lacked stop codons and remained in frame with V and J, and all other rearrangements were classified as non-productive. CDR3 was defined according to IMGT convention as the region running from the second conserved V-encoded cysteine to the conserved J-encoded phenylalanine. The earlier analysis of about 560 of the donors excluded any sequence lacking an unambiguous match to a single V gene segment. In an earlier analysis of a few hundred of the donors, V segments were called functional above 56.7% productive rearrangements and were called segregating when the between-donor standard deviation exceeded 5%. A statistical classification framework was built to diagnose cytomegalovirus status from the catalog of TCR beta chain sequences. In a later analysis, V and J genes were assigned by comparing TCR nucleotide sequences against IMGT/GENE-DB human TR gene sequences. In a later analysis, CDR3 sequences and most-parsimonious VDJ recombination scenarios were assigned using the TCRdist pipeline. In a later analysis, every TCR beta chain was defined by the combination of its CDR3 amino acid sequence and its V-gene family, and reads without a unique V-gene family were dropped. A later analysis removed 592 highly shared, low-generation-probability nucleotide sequences to deal with suspected cross-contamination and a sequencing artifact. A later analysis calculated a clonal expansion index for each public chain from normalized within-repertoire ranks of inferred template counts. In a later analysis, generation probabilities were computed using a VDJ recombination model fitted to out-of-frame rearrangements, and the results were checked against IGoR. Hypergeometric tests were used in a later analysis to score TCR-TCR, TCR-HLA and TCR-CMV co-occurrence, with a repertoire-size bias correction applied to the TCR pairs. False discovery rates were estimated in a later analysis by permuting HLA or CMV assignments 20 times. In a later analysis, co-occurring TCRs were grouped using DBSCAN, with TCRdist sequence similarity added in when clustering inside HLA-allele-positive subsets. Repertoires with fewer than 30,000 or more than 120,000 public chains, plus five repertoires with anomalous nucleotide sharing, were excluded from co-occurrence clustering. TCRdb holds this immuneACCESS table with in-frame rearrangements only. Some clones are missing; in checked studies, unresolved V genes explain under half, and the rest has no known cause. V and J calls and clone size are those listed in that table; D and trimming were worked out from the DNA. For this sample the table gives a few hundred thousand clones, of which 80% to 95% were detected only once. The ten largest clones add up to roughly 1.6% of the sample.

The clonotype comes from a girl aged 2 to 9 in good health and CMV-seronegative. Material: PBMCs.

The CDR3 has the sequence CASSLERGSSYEQYF. The nucleotide sequence is TGTGCCAGCAGCTTAGAGAGGGGGTCGTCCTACGAGCAGTACTTC. This chain is built from TRBV7-9 and TRBJ2-7; tentative D gene TRBD1, with 6 bases matching. CDR1 and CDR2 were assigned from the germline V gene (reference sequence) as SEHNR and FQNEAQ. V gives up 1 base and J gives up 1 base, and the segment between their germline ends measures 11 bases. The CDR3 numbers 15 residues from cysteine through phenylalanine. Of all the DNA, just the CDR3 is kept, 45 bases in frame from base 1.